The 5 T cell receptor beta chains given below trace back to one sample, sequenced in a study of identical twins. In TCRdb, the 5' RACE reads were re-called with MiXCR into one record per CDR3 protein. The table includes about 260,000 distinct CDR3 sequences, 5.5% to 7% detected once. These same records also appear under a second study, on yellow fever vaccine responses in identical twins.

The sequenced material came from memory (CD45RO+) T cells sorted from blood. The receptor set was obtained from a woman between 18 and 30 years old in good health.

This clonotype was seen a few times. The CDR3 here is CASSEKPEIPGETQYF. DNA of the CDR3: TGTGCCAGCAGTGAAAAGCCAGAAATCCCCGGGGAGACCCAGTACTTC. The chain uses TRBV6-1 and TRBJ2-5; no reliable D call. The V end was cut by 2 bases, the J end by 5 bases, with 18 bases between. There are 16 residues in the CDR3. Per germline, CDR1 MNHNS and CDR2 SASEGT.

The rearrangement joins TRBV10-2 to TRBJ2-3; 10 bases map to TRBD1. V shed 5 bases and J 0 bases; nucleotides not matched to a gene: 2. Per germline, CDR1 WSHSY and CDR2 SAAADI. This CDR3 is 15 amino acids long. CDR3 nucleotides: TGCGCCAGCAGTCGACAGGGGGCAAGCACAGATACGCAGTATTTT. It codes for CASSRQGASTDTQYF.

This clonotype was counted ten times or more. The chain is built from TRBV14 and TRBJ2-1; D is perhaps TRBD2 (6 bases). This CDR3 has 15 residues. The germline CDR1 and CDR2 sequences are SGHDN and FVKESK. V lost 7 bases to trimming and J lost 4 bases, with 17 bases between them. CDR3: CASTKRAGKYNEQFF. In nucleotides, the CDR3 is TGTGCCAGCACCAAGCGGGCGGGCAAATACAATGAGCAGTTCTTC.

This chain joins TRBV7-9 and TRBJ1-1; D is unresolved. Germline values: CDR1 SEHNR, CDR2 FQNEAQ (reference sequence). The CDR3 spans 14 residues. With 1 base removed from V and 2 bases from J, the gap between germline ends came to 8 bases. CDR3 residues: CASSLGQINTEAFF. The DNA of the CDR3 is TGTGCCAGCAGCTTAGGCCAAATAAACACTGAAGCTTTCTTT.

This chain uses TRBV20-1 with TRBJ2-3, with 11 positions matching TRBD2. The CDR3 contains 16 residues. In germline, CDR1 is DFQATT, CDR2 SNEGSKA (reference sequence). J was trimmed by 3 bases and V by 0 bases; bases with no gene match: 5. The CDR3 DNA reads TGCAGTGCTAGAGACGTAGCGGGGGGGGATACAGATACGCAGTATTTT. It specifies CSARDVAGGDTDTQYF.